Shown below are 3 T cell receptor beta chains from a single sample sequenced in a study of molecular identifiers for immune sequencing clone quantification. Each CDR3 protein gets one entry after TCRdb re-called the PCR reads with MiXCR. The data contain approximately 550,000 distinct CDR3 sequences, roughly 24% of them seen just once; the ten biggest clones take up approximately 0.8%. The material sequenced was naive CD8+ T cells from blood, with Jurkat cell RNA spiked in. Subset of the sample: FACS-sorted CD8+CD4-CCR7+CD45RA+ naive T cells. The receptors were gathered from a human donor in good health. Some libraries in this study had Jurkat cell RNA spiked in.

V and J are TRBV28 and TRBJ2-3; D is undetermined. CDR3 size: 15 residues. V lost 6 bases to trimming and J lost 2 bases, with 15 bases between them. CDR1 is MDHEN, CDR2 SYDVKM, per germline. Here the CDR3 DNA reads TGTGCCAGCAGCAACCCTAGAATTTACACAGATACGCAGTATTTT. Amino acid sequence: CASSNPRIYTDTQYF.

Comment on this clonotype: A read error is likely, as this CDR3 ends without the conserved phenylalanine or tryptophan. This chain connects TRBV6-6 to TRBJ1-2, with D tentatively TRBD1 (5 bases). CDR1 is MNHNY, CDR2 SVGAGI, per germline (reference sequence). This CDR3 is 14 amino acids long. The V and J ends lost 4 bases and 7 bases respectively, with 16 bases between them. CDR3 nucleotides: TGTGCCAGCAGTTCCTCGACCGGGGACCGTGGCTACACCTTA. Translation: CASSSSTGDRGYTL.

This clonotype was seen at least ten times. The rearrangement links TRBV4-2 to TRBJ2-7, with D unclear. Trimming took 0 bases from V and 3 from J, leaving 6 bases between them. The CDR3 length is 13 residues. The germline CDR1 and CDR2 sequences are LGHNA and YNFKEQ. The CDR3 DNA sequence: TGTGCCAGCAGCCAAGACCCTAACTACGAGCAGTACTTC. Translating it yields CASSQDPNYEQYF.